This entry concerns a single T cell receptor beta chain. These data originate in a study of blood T cell repertoires in COVID-19. Study overall: The United States, Italy and Spain provided the acute and convalescent COVID-19 samples. PBMCs, B-cell-depleted T cells, or T cells were the source of the cDNA or gDNA that made up the material.

Study processing details: Quantification of nucleated cells was approximated via reference gene primer amplification. Sequencing was performed with immunoSEQ multiplex PCR; in TCRdb, only in-frame clones are kept and a portion is missing. Clone size and V and J calls were adopted from that table, with D and trimming inferred from the DNA. In the table there are 150,000 to 200,000 clones, 81% of which are singletons. Sequenced: peripheral blood. The receptor was isolated from a human donor in a cohort sampled during active COVID-19.

CDR3 in DNA: TGTGCCAGCAGCGTAGGGGTAGGGGCAGATACGCAGTATTTT. It encodes CASSVGVGADTQYF. This sequence joins TRBV9 and TRBJ2-3; possible D gene TRBD1, 5 bases. Germline V gives CDR1 SGDLS, CDR2 YYNGEE. Trimming stripped 0 bases from V and 4 bases from J, with 9 bases between. The CDR3 contains 14 residues.